This entry features one TCR beta chain sequence. The antigen remains undetermined. This sample stems from a study of graft-versus-host responses after intestinal transplantation. Points from the study as a whole: Early post-transplant falls in HvG clones accompanied the peak levels of circulating GvH clones.

The CDR3 has 20 residues. With 2 bases removed from V and 7 bases from J, the gap between germline ends came to 32 bases. Libraries were prepared by immunoSEQ multiplex PCR; TCRdb keeps only in-frame clonotypes and omits some of them. The repertoire holds nearly 110,000 clones, with roughly 87% as singletons. The chain recombines TRBV23-1 with TRBJ1-2; D remains ambiguous. TRBV23-1 has ORF status, its function being uncertain. This receptor was identified in a human donor who was the organ donor for an intestinal transplant. This material consisted of unstimulated CD4+ T cells sorted from spleen or lymph node cells, taken before transplant. The CDR3 region has the DNA TGCGCCAGCAGTCAACCCAACTTTCCCTTCCAGGACCCATGGGCGGGTGGCTACACCTTC. It is translated as CASSQPNFPFQDPWAGGYTF.